This is a list of T cell receptor beta chains from one sample in a study of shared clonotypes between healthy human individuals. TCRdb keeps only in-frame clones here, not all; method: immunoSEQ multiplex PCR. The table lists 2 million to 2.5 million clones, 90% to 95% of them singletons, with 0.1% to 0.15% in the top ten. The specimen sequenced was naive CD4+ T cells sorted from blood. The receptors stem from a man between 18 and 35 years old in good health. Both conserved end residues are part of each CDR3. A D gene is named only where the DNA matches it firmly. Clone size appears in some rows only: once, few, many, or a class for an expanded clone.

d_gene: .; v_gene: TRBV25-1; j_gene: TRBJ1-1; len: 13; abundance: once; CDR3aa: CASSDRERSTAFF; CDR3nt: TGTGCCAGCAGTGACAGGGAAAGAAGTACAGCTTTCTTT
d_gene: .; v_gene: TRBV10-3; j_gene: TRBJ2-7; len: 13; abundance: .; CDR3aa: CAFSSLGSYEQYF; CDR3nt: TGTGCCTTCTCTAGTCTGGGCTCCTACGAGCAGTACTTC
d_gene: .; v_gene: TRBV7-2; j_gene: TRBJ2-2; len: 13; abundance: .; CDR3aa: CASSKGSTGELFF; CDR3nt: TGTGCCAGCAGTAAGGGAAGCACCGGGGAGCTGTTTTTT
d_gene: TRBD2; v_gene: TRBV19; j_gene: TRBJ2-3; len: 13; abundance: .; CDR3aa: CASNRGVTDTQYF; CDR3nt: TGTGCCAGTAATCGGGGGGTTACAGATACGCAGTATTTT
d_gene: .; v_gene: TRBV7-9; j_gene: TRBJ1-4; len: 15; abundance: .; CDR3aa: CASSSRGGGFGKLFF; CDR3nt: TGTGCCAGCAGCTCCCGGGGAGGAGGTTTTGGGAAACTGTTTTTT
d_gene: .; v_gene: TRBV30; j_gene: TRBJ1-1; len: 13; abundance: .; CDR3aa: CAWRPAADTEAFF; CDR3nt: TGTGCCTGGAGGCCAGCAGCCGACACTGAAGCTTTCTTT
d_gene: TRBD2; v_gene: TRBV28; j_gene: TRBJ2-7; len: 13; abundance: .; CDR3aa: CATLWGGSYEQYF; CDR3nt: TGTGCCACCCTATGGGGGGGCTCCTACGAGCAGTACTTC
d_gene: .; v_gene: TRBV6-5; j_gene: TRBJ1-3; len: 13; abundance: .; CDR3aa: CASRSGTGNTIYF; CDR3nt: TGTGCCAGCCGAAGCGGAACTGGAAACACCATATATTTT
d_gene: .; v_gene: TRBV19; j_gene: TRBJ1-5; len: 15; abundance: few; CDR3aa: CASSIALTIIQPQHF; CDR3nt: TGTGCCAGTAGTATAGCCCTGACAATCATCCAGCCCCAGCATTTT
d_gene: TRBD1; v_gene: TRBV6-5; j_gene: TRBJ1-2; len: 15; abundance: .; CDR3aa: CASSRGQKTNYGYTF; CDR3nt: TGTGCCAGCAGCCGGGGACAGAAAACTAACTATGGCTACACCTTC
d_gene: TRBD2; v_gene: TRBV5-4; j_gene: TRBJ2-1; len: 15; abundance: .; CDR3aa: CASSSGLAGRNEQFF; CDR3nt: TGTGCCAGCAGCTCCGGACTAGCGGGGAGGAATGAGCAGTTCTTC
d_gene: TRBD1; v_gene: TRBV15; j_gene: TRBJ1-1; len: 15; abundance: .; CDR3aa: CATSRSGTGNTEAFF; CDR3nt: TGTGCCACCAGCAGGTCCGGGACAGGGAACACTGAAGCTTTCTTT
d_gene: .; v_gene: TRBV27; j_gene: TRBJ2-7; len: 15; abundance: .; CDR3aa: CASSPSTGNSYEQYF; CDR3nt: TGTGCCAGCAGTCCCTCGACAGGCAACTCCTACGAGCAGTACTTC
d_gene: .; v_gene: TRBV9; j_gene: TRBJ2-5; len: 14; abundance: .; CDR3aa: CASSSRHRPETQYF; CDR3nt: TGTGCCAGCAGCTCCCGACATCGGCCGGAGACCCAGTACTTC
d_gene: TRBD1; v_gene: TRBV7-8; j_gene: TRBJ1-5; len: 13; abundance: .; CDR3aa: CASSRDRGQPQHF; CDR3nt: TGTGCCAGCAGCCGGGACAGGGGTCAGCCCCAGCATTTT
d_gene: TRBD1; v_gene: TRBV7-2; j_gene: TRBJ1-1; len: 13; abundance: once; CDR3aa: CASALEGARGAFF; CDR3nt: TGTGCCAGCGCTCTGGAGGGGGCACGCGGAGCTTTCTTT
d_gene: .; v_gene: TRBV2; j_gene: TRBJ2-1; len: 13; abundance: .; CDR3aa: CASSPLSYNEQFF; CDR3nt: TGTGCCAGCAGTCCGCTGAGTTACAATGAGCAGTTCTTC